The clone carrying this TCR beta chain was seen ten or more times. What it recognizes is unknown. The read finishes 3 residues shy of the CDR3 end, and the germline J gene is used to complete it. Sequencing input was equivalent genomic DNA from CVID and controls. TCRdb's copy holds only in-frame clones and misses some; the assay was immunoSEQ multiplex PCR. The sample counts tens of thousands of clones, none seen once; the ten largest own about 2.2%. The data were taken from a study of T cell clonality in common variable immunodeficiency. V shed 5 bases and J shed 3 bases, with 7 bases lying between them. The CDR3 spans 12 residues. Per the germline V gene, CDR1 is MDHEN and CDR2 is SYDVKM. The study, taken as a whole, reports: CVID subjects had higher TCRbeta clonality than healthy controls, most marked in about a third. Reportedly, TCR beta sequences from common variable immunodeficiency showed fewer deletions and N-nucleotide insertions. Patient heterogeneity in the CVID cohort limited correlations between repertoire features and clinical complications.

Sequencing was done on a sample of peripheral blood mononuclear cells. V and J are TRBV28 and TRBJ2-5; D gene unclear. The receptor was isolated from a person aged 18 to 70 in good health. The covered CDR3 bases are TGTGCCAGCAGTCCGGCGGAAGAGACC. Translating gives CASSPAEET. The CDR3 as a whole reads CASSPAEETQYF.